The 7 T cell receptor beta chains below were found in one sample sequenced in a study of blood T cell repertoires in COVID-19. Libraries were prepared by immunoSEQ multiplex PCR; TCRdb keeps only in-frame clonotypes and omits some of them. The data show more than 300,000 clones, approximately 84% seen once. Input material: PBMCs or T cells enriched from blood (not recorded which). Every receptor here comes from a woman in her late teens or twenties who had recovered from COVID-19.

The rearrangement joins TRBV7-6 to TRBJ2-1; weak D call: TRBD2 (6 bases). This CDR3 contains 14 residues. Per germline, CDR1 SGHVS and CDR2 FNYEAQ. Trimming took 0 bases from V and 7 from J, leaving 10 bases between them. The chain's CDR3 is CASSLATSLNEQFF. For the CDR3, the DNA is TGTGCCAGCAGCTTAGCAACTAGCTTAAATGAGCAGTTCTTC.

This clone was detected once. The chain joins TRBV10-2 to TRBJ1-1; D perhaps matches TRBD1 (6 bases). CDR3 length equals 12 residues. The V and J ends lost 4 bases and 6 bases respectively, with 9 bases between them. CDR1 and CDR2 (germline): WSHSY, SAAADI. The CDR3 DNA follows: TGCGCCAGCAGTGCAGGGGATGCTGAAGCTTTCTTT. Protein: CASSAGDAEAFF.

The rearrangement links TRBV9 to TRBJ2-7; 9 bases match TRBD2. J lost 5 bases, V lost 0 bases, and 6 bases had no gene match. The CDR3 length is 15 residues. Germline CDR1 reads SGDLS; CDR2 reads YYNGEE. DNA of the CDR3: TGTGCCAGCAGCGTAGTGGCTAGCGGGGCCAACGAGCAGTACTTC. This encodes CASSVVASGANEQYF.

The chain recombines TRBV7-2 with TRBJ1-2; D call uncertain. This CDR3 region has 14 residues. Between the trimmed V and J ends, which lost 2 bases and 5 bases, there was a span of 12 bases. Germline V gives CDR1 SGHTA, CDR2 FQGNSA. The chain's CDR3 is CASSLNVWLYGYTF. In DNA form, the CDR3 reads TGTGCCAGCAGCTTAAATGTTTGGCTTTATGGCTACACCTTC.

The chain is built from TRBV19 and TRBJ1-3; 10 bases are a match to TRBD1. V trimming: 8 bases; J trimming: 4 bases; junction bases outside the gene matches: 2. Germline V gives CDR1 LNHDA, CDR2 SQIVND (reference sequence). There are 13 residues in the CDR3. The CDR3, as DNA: TGTGCCAGTGGACAGGGGGTCGGAAACACCATATATTTT. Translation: CASGQGVGNTIYF.

CDR3 protein: CASSQDGLATPYEQYF. The CDR3 DNA follows: TGTGCCAGCAGCCAAGATGGGCTAGCGACCCCCTACGAGCAGTACTTC. The rearrangement joins TRBV4-2 to TRBJ2-7; possibly TRBD2 for D (6 bases). V was clipped by 0 bases and J by 2 bases, with 14 bases between them. Germline CDR1 reads LGHNA; CDR2 reads YNFKEQ. The length of the CDR3 is 16 residues.

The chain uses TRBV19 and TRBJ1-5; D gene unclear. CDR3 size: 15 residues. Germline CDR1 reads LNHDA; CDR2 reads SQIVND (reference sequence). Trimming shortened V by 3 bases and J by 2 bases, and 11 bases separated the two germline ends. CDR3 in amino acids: CASSIIRDRNQPQHF. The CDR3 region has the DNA TGTGCCAGTAGTATTATCCGGGATCGCAATCAGCCCCAGCATTTT.